These T cell receptor beta chains were read from a single sample in a study of cytotoxic CD8 clonotypes in ibrutinib-treated CLL. Profiled with immunoSEQ multiplex PCR; TCRdb holds only in-frame clones, not every one. The sample yields roughly 180,000 clones, 55% to 85% seen once. The sample consisted of PBMCs, taken after 24 months of ibrutinib treatment. Receptors were obtained from a human donor with chronic lymphocytic leukemia. CDR3s include the opening cysteine and the closing phenylalanine or tryptophan. Fields, in order: V gene, J gene, clone size, D gene, CDR3 protein, CDR3 DNA. The D gene is left open where the match is weak. Expanded clones get a size class; other rows say once, few or many, or leave the size out.

v_gene: TRBV7-8
j_gene: TRBJ2-3
abundance: once
d_gene: TRBD2
CDR3aa: CASSPQTSGRASTDTQYF
CDR3nt: TGTGCCAGCAGCCCGCAGACTAGCGGGAGGGCTAGCACAGATACGCAGTATTTT

v_gene: TRBV30
j_gene: TRBJ1-5
abundance: NA
d_gene: TRBD1
CDR3aa: CAWDRGLSNQPQHF
CDR3nt: TGTGCCTGGGACAGGGGGCTGAGCAATCAGCCCCAGCATTTT

v_gene: TRBV30
j_gene: TRBJ1-1
abundance: NA
d_gene: TRBD1
CDR3aa: CAWSVQGVTEAFF
CDR3nt: TGTGCCTGGAGTGTACAGGGGGTCACTGAAGCTTTCTTT

v_gene: TRBV23-1
j_gene: TRBJ1-2
abundance: NA
d_gene: TRBD1
CDR3aa: CASGIRTGGLENYGYTF
CDR3nt: TGCGCCAGCGGTATACGGACAGGGGGCTTAGAAAACTATGGCTACACCTTC

v_gene: TRBV5-4
j_gene: TRBJ1-1
abundance: NA
d_gene: NA
CDR3aa: CASSGPGGFDTEAFF
CDR3nt: TGTGCCAGCAGCGGCCCCGGGGGCTTCGACACTGAAGCTTTCTTT

v_gene: TRBV10-1
j_gene: TRBJ2-2
abundance: NA
d_gene: NA
CDR3aa: CASSESLGLYGELFF
CDR3nt: TGCGCCAGCAGTGAGTCGCTAGGGCTATACGGGGAGCTGTTTTTT

v_gene: TRBV5-1
j_gene: TRBJ2-5
abundance: NA
d_gene: TRBD2
CDR3aa: CASSLVPGTSGEETQYF
CDR3nt: TGCGCCAGCAGCTTGGTGCCCGGGACTAGCGGGGAAGAGACCCAGTACTTC

v_gene: TRBV4-2
j_gene: TRBJ1-4
abundance: NA
d_gene: TRBD1
CDR3aa: CASSPKTGGLGTNEKLFF
CDR3nt: TGTGCCAGCAGCCCGAAGACAGGGGGTCTTGGGACTAATGAAAAACTGTTTTTT

v_gene: TRBV9
j_gene: TRBJ1-3
abundance: few
d_gene: NA
CDR3aa: CASSAYREAGNTIYF
CDR3nt: TGTGCCAGCAGCGCTTACAGGGAGGCTGGAAACACCATATATTTT

v_gene: TRBV2
j_gene: TRBJ1-2
abundance: few
d_gene: TRBD1
CDR3aa: CASSEGTGVPYGYTF
CDR3nt: TGTGCCAGCAGTGAAGGGACAGGGGTACCCTATGGCTACACCTTC

v_gene: TRBV4-2
j_gene: TRBJ1-2
abundance: NA
d_gene: TRBD1
CDR3aa: CASSQEDRGLDGYTF
CDR3nt: TGTGCCAGCAGCCAAGAGGACAGGGGGCTCGATGGCTACACCTTC

v_gene: TRBV5-1
j_gene: TRBJ2-5
abundance: NA
d_gene: TRBD2
CDR3aa: CASSLSGGSQETQYF
CDR3nt: TGCGCCAGCAGCTTGTCGGGAGGCTCACAAGAGACCCAGTACTTC

v_gene: TRBV6-5
j_gene: TRBJ2-1
abundance: NA
d_gene: TRBD2
CDR3aa: CASRVAGLNEQFF
CDR3nt: TGTGCCAGCAGAGTAGCGGGTTTGAATGAGCAGTTCTTC

v_gene: TRBV7-6
j_gene: TRBJ2-5
abundance: NA
d_gene: TRBD1
CDR3aa: CASSSGQGGKETQYF
CDR3nt: TGTGCCAGCAGCTCAGGACAGGGGGGGAAAGAGACCCAGTACTTC

v_gene: TRBV29-1
j_gene: TRBJ1-1
abundance: NA
d_gene: NA
CDR3aa: CSVAGHPNTEAFF
CDR3nt: TGCAGCGTGGCGGGACACCCGAACACTGAAGCTTTCTTT

v_gene: TRBV9
j_gene: TRBJ1-5
abundance: NA
d_gene: NA
CDR3aa: CASSVVANQPQHF
CDR3nt: TGTGCCAGCAGCGTAGTAGCTAATCAGCCCCAGCATTTT

v_gene: TRBV6-5
j_gene: TRBJ2-7
abundance: once
d_gene: TRBD2
CDR3aa: CASTLAGSYEQYF
CDR3nt: TGTGCCAGCACCTTAGCGGGTTCCTACGAGCAGTACTTC

v_gene: TRBV9
j_gene: TRBJ2-7
abundance: NA
d_gene: NA
CDR3aa: CASSVGGGGSTYEQYF
CDR3nt: TGTGCCAGCAGCGTAGGGGGTGGCGGCTCCACCTACGAGCAGTACTTC

v_gene: TRBV5-1
j_gene: TRBJ1-4
abundance: NA
d_gene: NA
CDR3aa: CASSGRGDATNEKLFF
CDR3nt: TGCGCCAGCAGCGGCAGGGGTGATGCAACTAATGAAAAACTGTTTTTT

v_gene: TRBV9
j_gene: TRBJ2-1
abundance: NA
d_gene: NA
CDR3aa: CASSETSFYNEQFF
CDR3nt: TGTGCCAGCAGCGAGACAAGCTTTTACAATGAGCAGTTCTTC

v_gene: TRBV5-1
j_gene: TRBJ2-2
abundance: NA
d_gene: NA
CDR3aa: CASTHTQFANTGELFF
CDR3nt: TGCGCCAGCACCCACACTCAGTTCGCGAACACCGGGGAGCTGTTTTTT

v_gene: TRBV11-2
j_gene: TRBJ2-2
abundance: NA
d_gene: TRBD2
CDR3aa: CASSSRTSGRATGTGELFF
CDR3nt: TGTGCCAGCAGCTCTAGGACTAGCGGGAGGGCCACCGGCACCGGGGAGCTGTTTTTT

v_gene: TRBV7-6
j_gene: TRBJ2-7
abundance: few
d_gene: NA
CDR3aa: CASSLGGAGYSYEQYF
CDR3nt: TGTGCCAGCAGCTTAGGAGGGGCAGGGTACTCCTACGAGCAGTACTTC

v_gene: TRBV5-5
j_gene: TRBJ1-5
abundance: NA
d_gene: NA
CDR3aa: CASSLGFSRDQPQHF
CDR3nt: TGTGCCAGCAGCTTGGGCTTTTCGAGGGACCAGCCCCAGCATTTT

v_gene: TRBV7-2
j_gene: TRBJ2-3
abundance: NA
d_gene: NA
CDR3aa: CASSLTGTDTQYF
CDR3nt: TGTGCCAGCAGCTTAACAGGCACAGATACGCAGTATTTT

v_gene: TRBV15
j_gene: TRBJ1-1
abundance: NA
d_gene: NA
CDR3aa: CATSAMMHIMNTEAFF
CDR3nt: TGTGCCACCAGCGCGATGATGCACATTATGAACACTGAAGCTTTCTTT

v_gene: TRBV9
j_gene: TRBJ2-1
abundance: once
d_gene: NA
CDR3aa: CASSVTGTYNEQFF
CDR3nt: TGTGCCAGCAGCGTAACGGGTACCTACAATGAGCAGTTCTTC

v_gene: TRBV18
j_gene: TRBJ2-7
abundance: NA
d_gene: TRBD1
CDR3aa: CASSPGQGFSYEQYF
CDR3nt: TGTGCCAGCTCGCCGGGACAGGGTTTTTCCTACGAGCAGTACTTC

v_gene: TRBV4-1
j_gene: TRBJ2-2
abundance: once
d_gene: TRBD2
CDR3aa: CASSRGGLAGGVTGELFF
CDR3nt: TGCGCCAGCAGCCGGGGTGGGCTAGCGGGAGGAGTCACCGGGGAGCTGTTTTTT

v_gene: TRBV5-4
j_gene: TRBJ2-7
abundance: NA
d_gene: TRBD2
CDR3aa: CASSLLGLAGGPRYEQYF
CDR3nt: TGTGCCAGCAGCCTCCTGGGACTAGCGGGAGGGCCTAGGTACGAGCAGTACTTC

v_gene: TRBV4-2
j_gene: TRBJ2-5
abundance: once
d_gene: NA
CDR3aa: CASSPTGVREGGETQYF
CDR3nt: TGTGCCAGCAGCCCAACTGGGGTAAGAGAGGGAGGAGAGACCCAGTACTTC

v_gene: TRBV15
j_gene: TRBJ2-3
abundance: NA
d_gene: TRBD2
CDR3aa: CATSRDRAGGGTDTQYF
CDR3nt: TGTGCCACCAGCAGAGATCGAGCGGGAGGGGGCACAGATACGCAGTATTTT

v_gene: TRBV28
j_gene: TRBJ2-6
abundance: NA
d_gene: NA
CDR3aa: CASRGSGANVLTF
CDR3nt: TGTGCCAGCAGGGGCTCTGGGGCCAACGTCCTGACTTTC

v_gene: TRBV6-5
j_gene: TRBJ2-1
abundance: NA
d_gene: NA
CDR3aa: CASSRDERNEQFF
CDR3nt: TGTGCCAGCAGCAGGGACGAGCGTAATGAGCAGTTCTTC

v_gene: TRBV30
j_gene: TRBJ1-5
abundance: NA
d_gene: NA
CDR3aa: CAWSKARGRQPQHF
CDR3nt: TGTGCCTGGAGTAAGGCTAGGGGACGTCAGCCCCAGCATTTT

v_gene: TRBV9
j_gene: TRBJ2-1
abundance: NA
d_gene: NA
CDR3aa: CASGRAGYNEQFF
CDR3nt: TGTGCCAGCGGCCGGGCGGGCTACAATGAGCAGTTCTTC

v_gene: TRBV30
j_gene: TRBJ1-3
abundance: NA
d_gene: NA
CDR3aa: CAVERGLSGNTIYF
CDR3nt: TGTGCGGTGGAGCGCGGACTCTCTGGAAACACCATATATTTT

v_gene: TRBV28
j_gene: TRBJ2-4
abundance: NA
d_gene: NA
CDR3aa: CASSLSLRTRTKNIQYF
CDR3nt: TGTGCCAGCAGTTTATCCCTCCGGACAAGAACCAAAAACATTCAGTACTTC

v_gene: TRBV29-1
j_gene: TRBJ2-1
abundance: NA
d_gene: TRBD2
CDR3aa: CSVYSSGRVQNEQFF
CDR3nt: TGCAGCGTCTACTCTAGCGGGAGAGTGCAGAATGAGCAGTTCTTC

v_gene: TRBV10-3
j_gene: TRBJ1-2
abundance: few
d_gene: NA
CDR3aa: CAISEWQGSGYTF
CDR3nt: TGTGCCATCAGTGAGTGGCAGGGCTCTGGCTACACCTTC

v_gene: TRBV6-5
j_gene: TRBJ1-5
abundance: NA
d_gene: NA
CDR3aa: CASSSVRGKGPQHF
CDR3nt: TGTGCCAGCAGCTCAGTAAGGGGCAAGGGGCCCCAGCATTTT

v_gene: TRBV4-3
j_gene: TRBJ1-3
abundance: NA
d_gene: NA
CDR3aa: CASSQDQRNTIYF
CDR3nt: TGCGCCAGCAGCCAAGATCAGAGAAACACCATATATTTT

v_gene: TRBV4-3
j_gene: TRBJ2-7
abundance: NA
d_gene: NA
CDR3aa: CASSPSGAGNYEQYF
CDR3nt: TGCGCCAGCAGCCCCTCAGGGGCAGGGAACTACGAGCAGTACTTC

v_gene: TRBV9
j_gene: TRBJ2-1
abundance: NA
d_gene: TRBD1
CDR3aa: CASSVGGTGHNEQFF
CDR3nt: TGTGCCAGCAGCGTAGGGGGGACAGGGCACAATGAGCAGTTCTTC

v_gene: TRBV4-1
j_gene: TRBJ1-2
abundance: NA
d_gene: NA
CDR3aa: CASSQVLPTFGYGYTF
CDR3nt: TGCGCCAGCAGCCAAGTTCTCCCTACGTTCGGGTATGGCTACACCTTC

v_gene: TRBV10-3
j_gene: TRBJ2-6
abundance: NA
d_gene: TRBD2
CDR3aa: CAIRETSEGGANVLTF
CDR3nt: TGTGCCATCAGAGAAACTAGCGAGGGTGGGGCCAACGTCCTGACTTTC

v_gene: TRBV2
j_gene: TRBJ1-5
abundance: NA
d_gene: NA
CDR3aa: CASSETGLLSNQPQHF
CDR3nt: TGTGCCAGCAGTGAAACAGGGCTTCTTAGCAATCAGCCCCAGCATTTT

v_gene: TRBV4-1
j_gene: TRBJ2-1
abundance: NA
d_gene: TRBD2
CDR3aa: CASSGSARGGSYNEQFF
CDR3nt: TGCGCCAGCAGCGGGTCGGCCCGGGGGGGTTCCTACAATGAGCAGTTCTTC

v_gene: TRBV7-6
j_gene: TRBJ2-2
abundance: NA
d_gene: NA
CDR3aa: CASSLDRASNTGELFF
CDR3nt: TGTGCCAGCAGCTTAGACAGGGCCTCGAACACCGGGGAGCTGTTTTTT

v_gene: TRBV13
j_gene: TRBJ2-7
abundance: once
d_gene: NA
CDR3aa: CASSVGPQVRYEQYF
CDR3nt: TGTGCCAGCAGCGTAGGCCCTCAGGTCCGCTACGAGCAGTACTTC

v_gene: TRBV7-6
j_gene: TRBJ2-1
abundance: few
d_gene: NA
CDR3aa: CASSLGREQFF
CDR3nt: TGTGCCAGCAGCTTAGGCCGTGAGCAGTTCTTC

v_gene: TRBV9
j_gene: TRBJ2-7
abundance: NA
d_gene: NA
CDR3aa: CASSVALGTGEQYF
CDR3nt: TGTGCCAGCAGCGTAGCTCTCGGGACCGGGGAGCAGTACTTC

v_gene: TRBV28
j_gene: TRBJ2-2
abundance: few
d_gene: NA
CDR3aa: CASSVFQGGGELFF
CDR3nt: TGTGCCAGCAGTGTCTTCCAGGGAGGCGGGGAGCTGTTTTTT